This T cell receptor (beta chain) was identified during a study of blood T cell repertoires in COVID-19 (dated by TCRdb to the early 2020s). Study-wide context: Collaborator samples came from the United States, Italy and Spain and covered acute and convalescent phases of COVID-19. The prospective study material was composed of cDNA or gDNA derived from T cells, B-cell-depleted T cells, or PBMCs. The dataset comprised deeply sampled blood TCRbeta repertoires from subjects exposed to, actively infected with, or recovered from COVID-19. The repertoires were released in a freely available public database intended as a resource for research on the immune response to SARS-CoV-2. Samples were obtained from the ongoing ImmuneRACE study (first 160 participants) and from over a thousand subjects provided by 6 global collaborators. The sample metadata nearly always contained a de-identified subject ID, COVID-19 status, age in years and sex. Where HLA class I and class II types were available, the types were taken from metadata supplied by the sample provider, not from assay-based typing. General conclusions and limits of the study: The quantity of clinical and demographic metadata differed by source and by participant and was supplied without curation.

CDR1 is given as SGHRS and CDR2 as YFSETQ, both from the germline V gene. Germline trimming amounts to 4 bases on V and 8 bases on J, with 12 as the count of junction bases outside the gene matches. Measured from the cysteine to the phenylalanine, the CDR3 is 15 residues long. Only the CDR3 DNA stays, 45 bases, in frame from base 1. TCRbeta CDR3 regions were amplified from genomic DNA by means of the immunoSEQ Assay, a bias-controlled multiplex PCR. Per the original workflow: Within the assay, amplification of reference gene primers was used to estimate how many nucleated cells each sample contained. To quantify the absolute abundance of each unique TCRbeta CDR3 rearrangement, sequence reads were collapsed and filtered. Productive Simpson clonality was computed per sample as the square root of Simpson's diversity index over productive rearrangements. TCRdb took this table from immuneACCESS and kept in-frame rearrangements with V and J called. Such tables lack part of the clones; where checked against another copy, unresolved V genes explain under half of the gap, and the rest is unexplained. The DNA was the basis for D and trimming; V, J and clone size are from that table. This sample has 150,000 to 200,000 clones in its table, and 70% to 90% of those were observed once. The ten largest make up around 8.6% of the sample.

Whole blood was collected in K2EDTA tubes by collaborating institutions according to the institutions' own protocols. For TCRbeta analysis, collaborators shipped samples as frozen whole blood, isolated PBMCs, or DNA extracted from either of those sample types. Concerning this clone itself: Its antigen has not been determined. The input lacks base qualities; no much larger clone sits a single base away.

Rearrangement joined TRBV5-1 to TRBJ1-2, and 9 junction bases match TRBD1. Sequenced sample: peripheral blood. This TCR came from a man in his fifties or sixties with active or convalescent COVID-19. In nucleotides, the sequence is TGCGCCAGCAGCCCGGGACAGGGAGCGCTTCAAGGCTACACCTTC. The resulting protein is CASSPGQGALQGYTF. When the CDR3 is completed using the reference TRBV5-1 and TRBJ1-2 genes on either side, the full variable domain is KAGVTQTPRYLIKTRGQQVTLSCSPISGHRSVSWYQQTPGQGLQFLFEYFSETQRNKGNFPGRFSGRQFSNSRSEMNVSTLELGDSALYLCASSPGQGALQGYTFGSGTRLTVV.